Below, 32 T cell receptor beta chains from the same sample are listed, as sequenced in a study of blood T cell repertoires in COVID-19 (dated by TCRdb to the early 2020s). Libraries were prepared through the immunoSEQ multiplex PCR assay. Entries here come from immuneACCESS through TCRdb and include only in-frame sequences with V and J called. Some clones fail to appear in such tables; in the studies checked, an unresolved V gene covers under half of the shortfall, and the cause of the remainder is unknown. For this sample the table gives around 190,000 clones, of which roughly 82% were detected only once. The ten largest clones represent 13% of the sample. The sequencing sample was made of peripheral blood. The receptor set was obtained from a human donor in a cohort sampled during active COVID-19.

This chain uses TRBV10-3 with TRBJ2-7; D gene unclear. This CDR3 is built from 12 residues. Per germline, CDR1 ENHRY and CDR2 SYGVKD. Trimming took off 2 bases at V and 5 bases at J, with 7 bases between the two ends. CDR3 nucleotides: TGTGCCATCAGTGAGGGCTTCGACGAGCAGTACTTC. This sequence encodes CAISEGFDEQYF.

CDR3 in amino acids: CASSLSRTGEAYEQYF. DNA of the CDR3: TGTGCCAGCAGTTTATCCCGGACAGGGGAGGCCTACGAGCAGTACTTC. The V and J genes are TRBV28 and TRBJ2-7; 9 bases are a match to TRBD1. After removal of 1 base from V and 2 bases from J, the junction contained 6 bases not matched to a gene. Per the germline V gene, CDR1 is MDHEN and CDR2 is SYDVKM. The CDR3 is 16 amino acids. Together with reference TRBV28 and TRBJ2-7, the CDR3 gives the full variable domain: DVKVTQSSRYLVKRTGEKVFLECVQDMDHENMFWYRQDPGLGLRLIYFSYDVKMKEKGDIPEGYSVSREKKERFSLILESASTNQTSMYLCASSLSRTGEAYEQYFGPGTRLTVT.

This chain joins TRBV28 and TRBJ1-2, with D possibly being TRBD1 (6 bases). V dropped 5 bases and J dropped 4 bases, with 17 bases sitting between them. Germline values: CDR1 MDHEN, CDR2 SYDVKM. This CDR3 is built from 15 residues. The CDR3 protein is CASSGYRVIAYGYTF. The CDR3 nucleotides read TGTGCCAGCAGTGGATACAGGGTAATTGCCTATGGCTACACCTTC.

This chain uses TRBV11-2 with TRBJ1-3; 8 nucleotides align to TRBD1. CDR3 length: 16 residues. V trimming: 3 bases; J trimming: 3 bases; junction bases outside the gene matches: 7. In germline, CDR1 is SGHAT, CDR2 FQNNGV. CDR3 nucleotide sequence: TGTGCCAGCAGCTTGGGGCAGGGGGCTGTTGGAAACACCATATATTTT. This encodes CASSLGQGAVGNTIYF.

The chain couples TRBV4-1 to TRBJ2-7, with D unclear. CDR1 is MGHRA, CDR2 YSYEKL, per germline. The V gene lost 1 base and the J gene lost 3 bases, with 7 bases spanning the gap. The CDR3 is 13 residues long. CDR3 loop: CASSQGLDYEQYF. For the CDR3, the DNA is TGCGCCAGCAGCCAAGGTCTAGACTACGAGCAGTACTTC.

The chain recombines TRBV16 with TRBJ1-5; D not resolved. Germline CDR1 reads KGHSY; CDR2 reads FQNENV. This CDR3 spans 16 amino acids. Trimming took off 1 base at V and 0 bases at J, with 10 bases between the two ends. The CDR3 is CASSQWGAVSNQPQHF. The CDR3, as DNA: TGTGCCAGCAGCCAATGGGGAGCTGTTAGCAATCAGCCCCAGCATTTT.

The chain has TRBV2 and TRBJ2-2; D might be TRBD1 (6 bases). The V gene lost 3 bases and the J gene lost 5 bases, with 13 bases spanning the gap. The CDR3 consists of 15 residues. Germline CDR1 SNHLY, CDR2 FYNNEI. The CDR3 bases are TGTGCCAGCAGTGAGACGGGCAGGGGAACCGGGGAGCTGTTTTTT. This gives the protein CASSETGRGTGELFF.

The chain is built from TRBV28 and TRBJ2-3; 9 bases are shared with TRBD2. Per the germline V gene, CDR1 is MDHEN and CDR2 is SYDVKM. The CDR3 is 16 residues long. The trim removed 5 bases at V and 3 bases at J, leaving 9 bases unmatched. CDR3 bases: TGTGCCAGCAGTACCGTCCCGGGACTAGCAACAGATACGCAGTATTTT. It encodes CASSTVPGLATDTQYF.

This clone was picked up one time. CDR3 sequence (DNA): TGTGCCAGCAGCTGGCGGACAGGCAACAACTACGAGCAGTACTTC. It codes for CASSWRTGNNYEQYF. The rearrangement uses TRBV13 and TRBJ2-7, with 7 positions matching TRBD1. Germline-derived CDR1 and CDR2 are PRHDT and FYEKMQ (reference sequence). The CDR3 extends over 15 amino acids. The junction had 9 bases not matched to a gene; V was cut back by 4 bases and J by 3 bases. Filled out from reference TRBV13 and TRBJ2-7, the complete variable domain reads AAGVIQSPRHLIKEKRETATLKCYPIPRHDTVYWYQQGPGQDPQFLISFYEKMQSDKGSIPDRFSAQQFSDYHSELNMSSLELGDSALYFCASSWRTGNNYEQYFGPGTRLTVT.

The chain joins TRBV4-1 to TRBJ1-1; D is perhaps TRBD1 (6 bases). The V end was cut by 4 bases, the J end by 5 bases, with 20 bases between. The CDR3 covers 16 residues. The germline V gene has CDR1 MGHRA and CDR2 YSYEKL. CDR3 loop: CASSLRPGQSETEAFF. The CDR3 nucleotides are TGCGCCAGCAGCCTACGTCCGGGACAATCGGAAACTGAAGCTTTCTTT.

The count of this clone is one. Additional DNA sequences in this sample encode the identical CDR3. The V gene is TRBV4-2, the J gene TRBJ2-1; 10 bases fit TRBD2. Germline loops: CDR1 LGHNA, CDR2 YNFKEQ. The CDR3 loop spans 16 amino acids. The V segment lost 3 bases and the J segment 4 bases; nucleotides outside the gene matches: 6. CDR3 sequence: CASSQPSGSSYNEQFF. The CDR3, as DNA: TGTGCCAGCAGCCAGCCTAGCGGGAGTTCGTACAATGAGCAGTTCTTC.

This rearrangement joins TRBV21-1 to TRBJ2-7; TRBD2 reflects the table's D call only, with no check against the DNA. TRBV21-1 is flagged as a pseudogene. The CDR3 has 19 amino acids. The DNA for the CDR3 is TGTGCCAGCAGGCTCCCATTCCGAGGGGCGGGAGGACCTTCCTACGAGCAGTACTTC. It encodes CASRLPFRGAGGPSYEQYF.

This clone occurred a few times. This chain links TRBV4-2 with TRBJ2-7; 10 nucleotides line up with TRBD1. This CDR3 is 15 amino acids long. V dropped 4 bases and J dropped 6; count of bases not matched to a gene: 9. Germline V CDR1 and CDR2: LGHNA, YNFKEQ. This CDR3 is CASSRSGTGVTEQYF. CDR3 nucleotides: TGTGCCAGCAGCCGATCCGGGACAGGGGTTACCGAGCAGTACTTC.

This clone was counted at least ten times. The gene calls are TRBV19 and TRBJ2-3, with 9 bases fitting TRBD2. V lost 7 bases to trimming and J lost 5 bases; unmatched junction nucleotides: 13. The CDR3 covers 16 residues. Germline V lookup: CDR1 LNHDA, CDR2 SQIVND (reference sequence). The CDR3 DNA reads TGTGCCAGTAAGCGCGGGATAGGCGGGGGGGGAGATACGCAGTATTTT. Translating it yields CASKRGIGGGGDTQYF.

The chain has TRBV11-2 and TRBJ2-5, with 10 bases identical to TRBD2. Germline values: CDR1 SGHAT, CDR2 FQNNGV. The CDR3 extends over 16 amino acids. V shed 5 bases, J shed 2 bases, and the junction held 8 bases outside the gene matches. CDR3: CASSLGTSARQETQYF. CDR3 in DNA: TGTGCCAGCAGCCTCGGGACTAGCGCGAGACAAGAGACCCAGTACTTC. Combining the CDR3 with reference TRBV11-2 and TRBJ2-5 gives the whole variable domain EAGVAQSPRYKIIEKRQSVAFWCNPISGHATLYWYQQILGQGPKLLIQFQNNGVVDDSQLPKDRFSAERLKGVDSTLKIQPAKLEDSAVYLCASSLGTSARQETQYFGPGTRLLVL.

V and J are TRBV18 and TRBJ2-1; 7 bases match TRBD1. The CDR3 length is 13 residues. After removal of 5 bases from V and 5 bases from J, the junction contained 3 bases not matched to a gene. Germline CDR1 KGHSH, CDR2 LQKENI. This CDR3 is CASSSTGDNEQFF. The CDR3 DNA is TGTGCCAGCTCATCCACAGGGGACAATGAGCAGTTCTTC.

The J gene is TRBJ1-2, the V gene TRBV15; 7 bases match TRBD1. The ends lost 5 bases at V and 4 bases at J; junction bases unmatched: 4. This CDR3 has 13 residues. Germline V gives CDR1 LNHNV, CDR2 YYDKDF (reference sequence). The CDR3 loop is CATSVTGAYGYTF. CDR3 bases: TGTGCCACCAGCGTAACAGGGGCCTATGGCTACACCTTC.

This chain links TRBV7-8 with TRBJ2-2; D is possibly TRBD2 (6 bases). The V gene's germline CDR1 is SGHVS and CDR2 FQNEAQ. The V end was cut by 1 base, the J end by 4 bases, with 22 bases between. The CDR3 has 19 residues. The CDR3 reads CASSLVGTLQLGGTGELFF. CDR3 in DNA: TGTGCCAGCAGCTTAGTAGGGACTTTACAATTGGGGGGCACCGGGGAGCTGTTTTTT.

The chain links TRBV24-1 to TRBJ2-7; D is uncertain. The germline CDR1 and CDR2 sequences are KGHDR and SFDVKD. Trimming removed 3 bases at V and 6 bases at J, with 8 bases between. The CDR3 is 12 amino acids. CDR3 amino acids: CATSDRPGEQYF. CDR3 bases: TGTGCCACCAGTGATCGACCAGGCGAGCAGTACTTC.

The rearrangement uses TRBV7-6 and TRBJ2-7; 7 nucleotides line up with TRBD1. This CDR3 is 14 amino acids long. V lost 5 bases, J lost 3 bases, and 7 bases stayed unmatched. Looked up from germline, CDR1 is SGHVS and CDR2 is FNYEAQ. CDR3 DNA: TGTGCCAGCAGCGCCGGGACAGCTAACTACGAGCAGTACTTC. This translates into CASSAGTANYEQYF. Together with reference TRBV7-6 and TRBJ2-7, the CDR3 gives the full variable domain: GAGVSQSPRYKVTKRGQDVALRCDPISGHVSLYWYRQALGQGPEFLTYFNYEAQQDKSGLPNDRFSAERPEGSISTLTIQRTEQRDSAMYRCASSAGTANYEQYFGPGTRLTVT.

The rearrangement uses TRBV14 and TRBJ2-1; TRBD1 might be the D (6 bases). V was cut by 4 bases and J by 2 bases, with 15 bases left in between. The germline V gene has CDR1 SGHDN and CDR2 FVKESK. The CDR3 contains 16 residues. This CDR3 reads CASSPLTGNTYNEQFF. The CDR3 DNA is TGTGCCAGCAGCCCCTTGACAGGAAACACCTACAATGAGCAGTTCTTC. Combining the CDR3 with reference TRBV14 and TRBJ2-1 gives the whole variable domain EAGVTQFPSHSVIEKGQTVTLRCDPISGHDNLYWYRRVMGKEIKFLLHFVKESKQDESGMPNNRFLAERTGGTYSTLKVQPAELEDSGVYFCASSPLTGNTYNEQFFGPGTRLTVL.

CDR3 coding DNA: TGTGCCAGCAGTTATAATAGCAATCAGCCCCAGCATTTT. It translates to CASSYNSNQPQHF. The chain uses TRBV6-2 or TRBV6-3 and TRBJ1-5; no definite D call. Trimming cost V 3 bases and J 0 bases, with 3 bases left between them. This CDR3 is built from 13 residues. Germline CDR1 and CDR2: MNHEY and SVGEGT.

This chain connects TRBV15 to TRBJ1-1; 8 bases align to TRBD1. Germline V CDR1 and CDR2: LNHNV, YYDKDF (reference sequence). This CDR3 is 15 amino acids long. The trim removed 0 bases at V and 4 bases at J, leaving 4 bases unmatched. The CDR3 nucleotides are TGTGCCACCAGCAGAGAAGGCAGGGGGCTCACTGAAGCTTTCTTT. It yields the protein CATSREGRGLTEAFF.

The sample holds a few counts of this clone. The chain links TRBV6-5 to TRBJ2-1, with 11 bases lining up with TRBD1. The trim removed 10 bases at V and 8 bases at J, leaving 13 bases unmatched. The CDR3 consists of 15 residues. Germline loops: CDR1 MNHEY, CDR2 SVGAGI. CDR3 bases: TGTGCCACCAGCCTTATGGACAGGGGGCCCCATGAGCAGTTCTTC. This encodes CATSLMDRGPHEQFF.

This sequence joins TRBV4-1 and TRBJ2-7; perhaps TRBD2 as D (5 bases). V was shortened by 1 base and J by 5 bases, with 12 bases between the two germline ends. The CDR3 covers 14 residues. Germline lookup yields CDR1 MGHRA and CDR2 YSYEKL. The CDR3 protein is CASSQVSGSHEQYF. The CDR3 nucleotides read TGCGCCAGCAGCCAAGTATCGGGGTCCCACGAGCAGTACTTC.

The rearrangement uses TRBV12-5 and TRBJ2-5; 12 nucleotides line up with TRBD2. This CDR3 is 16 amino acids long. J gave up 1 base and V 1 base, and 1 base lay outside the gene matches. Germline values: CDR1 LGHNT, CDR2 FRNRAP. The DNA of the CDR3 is TGTGCTAGTGGTTTGGGACTAGCGGGAGTCCAAGAGACCCAGTACTTC. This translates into CASGLGLAGVQETQYF. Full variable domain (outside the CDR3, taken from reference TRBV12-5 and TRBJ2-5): DARVTQTPRHKVTEMGQEVTMRCQPILGHNTVFWYRQTMMQGLELLAYFRNRAPLDDSGMPKDRFSAEMPDATLATLKIQPSEPRDSAVYFCASGLGLAGVQETQYFGPGTRLLVL.

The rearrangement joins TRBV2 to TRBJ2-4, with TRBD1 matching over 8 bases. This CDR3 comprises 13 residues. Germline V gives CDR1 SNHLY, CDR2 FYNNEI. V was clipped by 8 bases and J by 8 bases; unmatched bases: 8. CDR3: CASLPGGADIQYF. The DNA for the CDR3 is TGTGCCAGCTTACCAGGGGGCGCAGACATTCAGTACTTC.

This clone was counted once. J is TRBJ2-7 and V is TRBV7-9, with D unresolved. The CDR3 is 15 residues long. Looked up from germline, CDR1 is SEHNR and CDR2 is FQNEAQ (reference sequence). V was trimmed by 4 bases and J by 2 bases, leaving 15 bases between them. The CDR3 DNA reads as TGTGCCAGCAGCTCTAATCGTGAGAGTACCTACGAGCAGTACTTC. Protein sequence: CASSSNRESTYEQYF.

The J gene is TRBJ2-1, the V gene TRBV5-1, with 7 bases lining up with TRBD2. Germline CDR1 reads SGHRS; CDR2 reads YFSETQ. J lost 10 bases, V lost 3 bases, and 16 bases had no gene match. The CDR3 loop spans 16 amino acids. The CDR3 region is CASSSGLAEWGGEQFF. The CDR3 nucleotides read TGCGCCAGCAGCTCCGGGCTAGCGGAGTGGGGAGGGGAGCAGTTCTTC.

CDR3 in DNA: TGTGCCAGCAGCTCCCGGGACAATTCCTACGAGCAGTACTTC. Translated: CASSSRDNSYEQYF. This chain connects TRBV7-9 to TRBJ2-7; D may be TRBD1 (6 bases). This CDR3 has 14 amino acids. Looked up from germline, CDR1 is SEHNR and CDR2 is FQNEAQ (reference sequence). The V gene lost 4 bases and the J gene lost 1 base, with 11 bases spanning the gap.

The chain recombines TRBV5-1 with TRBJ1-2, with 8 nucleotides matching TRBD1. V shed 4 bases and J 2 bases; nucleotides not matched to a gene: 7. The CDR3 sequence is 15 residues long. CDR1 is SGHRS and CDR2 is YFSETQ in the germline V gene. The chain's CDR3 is CASSRHRGENYGYTF. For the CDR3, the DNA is TGCGCCAGCAGCCGGCACAGGGGGGAGAACTATGGCTACACCTTC.

The CDR3 DNA reads TGTGCCACCAAATTGGGAGGGGAAAACGAGCAGTACTTC. This encodes CATKLGGENEQYF. The chain has TRBV7-2 and TRBJ2-7; 7 bases fit TRBD2. Germline loops: CDR1 SGHTA, CDR2 FQGNSA. The CDR3 is made up of 13 amino acids. The J segment lost 5 bases and the V segment lost 10 bases, leaving 11 bases of the junction unmatched.